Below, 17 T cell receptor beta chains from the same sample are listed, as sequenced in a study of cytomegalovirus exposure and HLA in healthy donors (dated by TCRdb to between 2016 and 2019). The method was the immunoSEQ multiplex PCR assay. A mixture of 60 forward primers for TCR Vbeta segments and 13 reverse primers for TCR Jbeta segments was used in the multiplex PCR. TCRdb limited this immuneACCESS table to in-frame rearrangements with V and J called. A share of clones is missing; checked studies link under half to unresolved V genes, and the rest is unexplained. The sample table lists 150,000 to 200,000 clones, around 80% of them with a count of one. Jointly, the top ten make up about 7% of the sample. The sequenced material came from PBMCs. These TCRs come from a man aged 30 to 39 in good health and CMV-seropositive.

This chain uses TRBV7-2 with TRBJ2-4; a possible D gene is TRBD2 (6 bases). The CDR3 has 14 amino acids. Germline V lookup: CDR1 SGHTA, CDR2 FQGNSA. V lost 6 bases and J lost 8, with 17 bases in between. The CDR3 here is CASSLRWSSDIQYF. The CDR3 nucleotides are TGTGCCAGCAGTTTAAGGTGGTCTAGCGACATTCAGTACTTC.

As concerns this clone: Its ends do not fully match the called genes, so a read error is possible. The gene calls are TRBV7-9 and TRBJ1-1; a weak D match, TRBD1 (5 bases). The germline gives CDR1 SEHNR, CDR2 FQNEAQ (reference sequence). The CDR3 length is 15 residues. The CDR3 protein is CSSSHHFRENTEAFF. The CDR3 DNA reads TGTTCCAGCAGCCACCACTTCAGGGAGAACACTGAAGCTTTCTTT.

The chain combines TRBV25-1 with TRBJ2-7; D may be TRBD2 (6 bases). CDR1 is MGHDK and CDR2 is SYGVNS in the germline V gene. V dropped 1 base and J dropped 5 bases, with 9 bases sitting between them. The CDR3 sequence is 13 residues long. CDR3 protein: CASSESGDHEQYF. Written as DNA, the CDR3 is TGTGCCAGCAGTGAATCGGGGGACCACGAGCAGTACTTC.

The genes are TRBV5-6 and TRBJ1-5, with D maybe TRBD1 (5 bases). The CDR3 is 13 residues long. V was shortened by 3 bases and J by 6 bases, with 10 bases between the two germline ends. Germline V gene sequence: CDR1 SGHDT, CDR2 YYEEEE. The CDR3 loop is CASSYGTFQPQHF. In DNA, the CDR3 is TGTGCCAGCAGCTACGGGACTTTTCAGCCCCAGCATTTT.

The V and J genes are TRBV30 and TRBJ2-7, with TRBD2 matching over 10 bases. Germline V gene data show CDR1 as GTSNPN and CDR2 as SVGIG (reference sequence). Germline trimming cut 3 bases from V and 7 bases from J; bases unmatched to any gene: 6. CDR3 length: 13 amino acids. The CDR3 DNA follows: TGTGCCTGGAGACCTAGCGGGAGTTGGGAGCAGTACTTC. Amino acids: CAWRPSGSWEQYF.

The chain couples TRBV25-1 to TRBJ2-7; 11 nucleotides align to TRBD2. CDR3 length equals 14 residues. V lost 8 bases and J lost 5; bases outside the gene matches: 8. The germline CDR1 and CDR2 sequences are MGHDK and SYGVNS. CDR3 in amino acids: CASSGTSGWDEQYF. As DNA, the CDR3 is TGTGCCAGCTCCGGGACTAGCGGCTGGGACGAGCAGTACTTC.

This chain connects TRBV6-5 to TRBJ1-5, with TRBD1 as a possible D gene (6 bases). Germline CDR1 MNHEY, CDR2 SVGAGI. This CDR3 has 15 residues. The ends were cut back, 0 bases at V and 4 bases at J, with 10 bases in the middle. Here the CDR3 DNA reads TGTGCCAGCAGTTACTCGGGGGCCTCTAATCAGCCCCAGCATTTT. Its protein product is CASSYSGASNQPQHF.

The chain's CDR3 is CASSPGLAGGGGGEQFF. CDR3 sequence (DNA): TGTGCCAGCAGCCCGGGACTAGCGGGCGGCGGGGGTGGTGAGCAGTTCTTC. This chain connects TRBV5-4 to TRBJ2-1; 12 bases fit TRBD2. CDR1 SGHNT and CDR2 YYREEE come from the germline V gene (reference sequence). This CDR3 region has 17 residues. Trimming took 4 bases from V and 9 from J; bases not matched to a gene: 14.

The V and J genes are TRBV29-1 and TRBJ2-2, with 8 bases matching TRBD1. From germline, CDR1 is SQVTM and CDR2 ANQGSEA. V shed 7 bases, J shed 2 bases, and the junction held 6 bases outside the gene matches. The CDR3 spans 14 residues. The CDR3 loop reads CSARGRGNTGELFF. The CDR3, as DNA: TGCAGCGCCAGGGGGCGCGGTAACACCGGGGAGCTGTTTTTT.

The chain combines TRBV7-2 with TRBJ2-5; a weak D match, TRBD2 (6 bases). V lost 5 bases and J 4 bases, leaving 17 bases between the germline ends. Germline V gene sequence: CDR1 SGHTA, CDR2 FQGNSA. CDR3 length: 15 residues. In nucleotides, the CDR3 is TGTGCCAGCAGCCCATCTAGCGAAGGAGGAGAGACCCAGTACTTC. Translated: CASSPSSEGGETQYF.

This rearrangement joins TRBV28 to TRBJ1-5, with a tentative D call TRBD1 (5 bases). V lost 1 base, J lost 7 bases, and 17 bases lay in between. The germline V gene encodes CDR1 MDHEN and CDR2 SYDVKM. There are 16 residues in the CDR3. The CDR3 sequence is CASSLYSGAQYQPQHF. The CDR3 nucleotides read TGTGCCAGCAGTTTATACTCTGGGGCGCAGTACCAGCCCCAGCATTTT.

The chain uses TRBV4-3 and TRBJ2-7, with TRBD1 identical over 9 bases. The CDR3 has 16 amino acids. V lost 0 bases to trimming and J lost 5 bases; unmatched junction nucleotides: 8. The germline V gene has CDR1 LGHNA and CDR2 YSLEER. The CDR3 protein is CASSQDLNRGQDEQYF. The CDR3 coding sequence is TGCGCCAGCAGCCAAGATCTTAACAGGGGGCAAGACGAGCAGTACTTC.

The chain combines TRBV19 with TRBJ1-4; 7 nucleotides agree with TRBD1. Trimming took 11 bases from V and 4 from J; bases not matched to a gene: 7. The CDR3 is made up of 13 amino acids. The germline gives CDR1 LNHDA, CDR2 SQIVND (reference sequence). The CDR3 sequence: CAGWDRVNEKLFF. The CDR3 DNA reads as TGTGCCGGCTGGGACAGAGTTAATGAAAAACTGTTTTTT.

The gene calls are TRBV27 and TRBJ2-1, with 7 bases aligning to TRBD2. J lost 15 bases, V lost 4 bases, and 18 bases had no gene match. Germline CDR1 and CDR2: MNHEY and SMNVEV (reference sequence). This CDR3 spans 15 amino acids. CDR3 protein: CASSSTPGWEGARFF. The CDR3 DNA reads TGTGCCAGCAGTTCTACCCCGGGGTGGGAGGGAGCACGGTTCTTC.

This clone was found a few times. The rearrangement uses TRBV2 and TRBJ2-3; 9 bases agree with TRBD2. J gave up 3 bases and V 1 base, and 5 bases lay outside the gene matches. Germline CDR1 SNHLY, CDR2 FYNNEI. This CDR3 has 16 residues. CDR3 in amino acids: CASSEEGSGSTDTQYF. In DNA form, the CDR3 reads TGTGCCAGCAGTGAAGAGGGTAGCGGGAGTACAGATACGCAGTATTTT.

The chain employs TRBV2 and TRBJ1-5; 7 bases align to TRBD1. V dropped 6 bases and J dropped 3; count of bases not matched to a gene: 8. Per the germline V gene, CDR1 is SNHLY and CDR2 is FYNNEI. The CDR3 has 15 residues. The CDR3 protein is CASRSTGTHNQPQHF. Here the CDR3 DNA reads TGTGCCAGCAGGTCGACAGGGACACACAATCAGCCCCAGCATTTT.

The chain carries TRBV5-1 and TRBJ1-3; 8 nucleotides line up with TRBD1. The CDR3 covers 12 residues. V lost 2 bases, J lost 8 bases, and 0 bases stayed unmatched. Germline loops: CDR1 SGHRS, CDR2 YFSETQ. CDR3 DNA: TGCGCCAGCAGCTTACAGGGGGACACCATATATTTT. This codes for CASSLQGDTIYF.